This T cell receptor (beta chain) was identified in a study of T cells and Merkel cell carcinoma outcomes. This CDR3 region has 14 residues. Per germline, CDR1 SGHRS and CDR2 YFSETQ. Trimming stripped 5 bases from V and 2 bases from J, with 13 bases between. Assay used: immunoSEQ multiplex PCR; TCRdb lists only in-frame clones, some missing. The repertoire holds under 25,000 clones, with around 79% as singletons. The V call is TRBV5-1, the J call TRBJ2-5; D may be TRBD1 (6 bases). The material sequenced was tumor tissue from Merkel cell carcinoma. The clonotype was recovered from a human donor with Merkel cell carcinoma. The CDR3 sequence: CASRGEGQQETQYF. CDR3 DNA: TGCGCCAGCAGGGGGGAAGGACAGCAAGAGACCCAGTACTTC.